The 23 T cell receptor beta chains listed next were all sequenced from one sample in a study of T cell responses to AZD1222 COVID-19 vaccine. The assay was immunoSEQ multiplex PCR, and TCRdb's table has in-frame clones only and misses some. The sample contains 200,000 or so clones, about 93% of which appear only once. The source was peripheral blood, collected 28 days after the second AZD1222 dose. The receptors were gathered from an adult who received the AZD1222 COVID-19 vaccine.

This chain links TRBV11-2 with TRBJ1-5; 7 nucleotides agree with TRBD1. Germline V gene data show CDR1 as SGHAT and CDR2 as FQNNGV. CDR3 length: 18 residues. The trim removed 1 base at V and 7 bases at J, leaving 16 bases unmatched. Written as DNA, the CDR3 is TGTGCCAGCAGCTTAGGGGCGGGGACAGTTAGTTACAACCAGCCCCAGCATTTT. Protein product: CASSLGAGTVSYNQPQHF.

The rearrangement uses TRBV7-8 and TRBJ2-6; 10 bases fit TRBD1. CDR1 SGHVS and CDR2 FQNEAQ come from the germline V gene. Trimming at V came to 1 base and at J to 0 bases, leaving 3 bases not matched to a gene. CDR3 length: 18 amino acids. This chain's CDR3 is CASSLGTGGVSGANVLTF. In DNA form, the CDR3 reads TGTGCCAGCAGCTTAGGGACAGGGGGTGTCTCTGGGGCCAACGTCCTGACTTTC.

The chain uses TRBV11-2 and TRBJ2-5; D is unclear. This CDR3 region has 12 residues. V was pared by 4 bases and J by 0 bases, with 3 bases between. From germline, CDR1 is SGHAT and CDR2 FQNNGV. DNA for the CDR3: TGTGCCAGCAGCTCGCACCAAGAGACCCAGTACTTC. Translating it yields CASSSHQETQYF.

This clone showed up just once. The rearrangement joins TRBV2 to TRBJ1-1; TRBD1 matches 7 bases. This CDR3 is 14 amino acids long. The V and J ends lost 6 bases and 3 bases, in that order; junction bases with no gene match: 7. Germline loops: CDR1 SNHLY, CDR2 FYNNEI. CDR3 protein: CASSETGSDTEAFF. The CDR3 DNA reads as TGTGCCAGCAGCGAGACAGGGTCGGACACTGAAGCTTTCTTT.

This rearrangement joins TRBV18 to TRBJ2-3; the match to TRBD2 covers 11 bases. Germline-derived CDR1 and CDR2 are KGHSH and LQKENI. With V trimmed by 2 bases and J by 2 bases, 9 bases remained unmatched. The CDR3 covers 18 residues. The CDR3 bases are TGTGCCAGCTCACCAGTCACTAGCGGGGGCCCGATCACAGATACGCAGTATTTT. It yields the protein CASSPVTSGGPITDTQYF.

The rearrangement joins TRBV28 to TRBJ2-5, with 7 bases that match TRBD2. V lost 5 bases, J lost 1 base, and 10 bases stayed unmatched. This CDR3 region has 16 residues. CDR1 and CDR2 from the germline V gene are MDHEN and SYDVKM. CDR3 DNA sequence: TGTGCCAGCAGTACCCGCCTCCTAGCGGCCCAAGAGACCCAGTACTTC. It encodes CASSTRLLAAQETQYF.

The chain uses TRBV6-1 and TRBJ1-2, with D perhaps matching TRBD1 (5 bases). Per germline, CDR1 MNHNS and CDR2 SASEGT. The CDR3 has 14 amino acids. The V and J ends lost 1 base and 2 bases respectively, with 8 bases between them. CDR3: CASSEDYRNYGYTF. DNA of the CDR3: TGTGCCAGCAGTGAAGACTACAGGAACTATGGCTACACCTTC.

The sample holds a few counts of this clone. This chain uses TRBV7-9 with TRBJ1-1; a weak D match, TRBD1 (6 bases). The ends were cut back, 5 bases at V and 5 bases at J, with 15 bases in the middle. CDR3 size: 14 residues. Per the germline V gene, CDR1 is SEHNR and CDR2 is FQNEAQ (reference sequence). CDR3 in DNA: TGTGCCAGCAGCCCGGGGGGCATACATACTGAAGCTTTCTTT. Amino acid sequence: CASSPGGIHTEAFF.

The genes are TRBV2 and TRBJ2-1; 7 bases fit TRBD1. The CDR3 consists of 12 residues. V shed 7 bases, J shed 7 bases, and the junction held 4 bases outside the gene matches. CDR1 SNHLY and CDR2 FYNNEI come from the germline V gene. CDR3 loop: CASTYRGNEQFF. Here the CDR3 DNA reads TGTGCCAGCACTTACAGGGGTAATGAGCAGTTCTTC.

The chain combines TRBV5-6 with TRBJ1-6; 8 positions agree with TRBD1. The V gene's germline CDR1 is SGHDT and CDR2 YYEEEE. The CDR3 has 17 amino acids. Trimming removed 3 bases from V and 7 bases from J; junction bases left unmatched: 12. In DNA form, the CDR3 reads TGTGCCAGCAGCTACTCCTGGGACCGGACAGGGAATTCACCCCTCCACTTT. Translated, it gives CASSYSWDRTGNSPLHF.

This clone appeared once. V and J are TRBV28 and TRBJ2-7; D unclear. CDR3 length: 12 residues. V lost 5 bases to trimming and J lost 5 bases, with 10 bases between them. The germline V gene encodes CDR1 MDHEN and CDR2 SYDVKM. CDR3 nucleotides: TGTGCCAGCAGTCCCAATCGGGACGAGCAGTACTTC. Translation gives CASSPNRDEQYF.

V gene TRBV2 combines with J gene TRBJ2-2; TRBD2 aligns across 12 bases. This CDR3 has 16 amino acids. Germline V gene sequence: CDR1 SNHLY, CDR2 FYNNEI. Trimming took 7 bases from V and 5 from J; bases not matched to a gene: 8. Here the CDR3 reads CASKPLAGGRTGELFF. The CDR3 DNA reads as TGTGCCAGCAAACCCCTAGCGGGGGGGAGGACCGGGGAGCTGTTTTTT.

The chain links TRBV3-1 (or the pseudogene TRBV3-2) to TRBJ1-2; D may be TRBD1 (6 bases). CDR1 LGHDT and CDR2 YNNKEL come from the germline V gene (reference sequence). V lost 1 base and J lost 1, with 7 bases in between. The CDR3 runs to 14 residues. The chain's CDR3 is CASSQGTVNYGYTF. The CDR3 region has the DNA TGTGCCAGCAGCCAAGGGACAGTTAACTATGGCTACACCTTC.

The rearrangement uses TRBV12-3 or TRBV12-4 and TRBJ1-1; TRBD1 might be the D (5 bases). V lost 3 bases and J 10 bases, leaving 15 bases between the germline ends. The CDR3 extends over 13 amino acids. As DNA, the CDR3 is TGTGCCAGCAGTTTCCGGCAGGCGGGGGGAGCTTTCTTT. Translating it yields CASSFRQAGGAFF.

The genes are TRBV11-3 and TRBJ2-3; D gene ambiguous. The V end was cut by 2 bases, the J end by 4 bases, with 16 bases between. The CDR3 is 16 amino acids. Germline V lookup: CDR1 SGHNT, CDR2 YENEEA. The CDR3 region has the DNA TGTGCCAGCAGCTTAAGGGCCAACCCTGGTGCAGATACGCAGTATTTT. This sequence encodes CASSLRANPGADTQYF.

The V gene is TRBV12-3 or TRBV12-4, the J gene TRBJ2-3; D unresolved. The CDR3 is 12 residues long. The V end was cut by 5 bases, the J end by 4 bases, with 7 bases between. The CDR3 nucleotides are TGTGCCAGCAGTATTCAAGCAGATACGCAGTATTTT. This translates into CASSIQADTQYF.

The genes are TRBV7-3 and TRBJ1-1; 9 bases agree with TRBD1. This CDR3 region has 15 residues. Germline CDR1 reads SGHTA; CDR2 reads FQGTGA. V shed 5 bases and J 4 bases; nucleotides not matched to a gene: 8. DNA of the CDR3: TGTGCCAGCAGCCTCAGACAGGGGGGAGGCACTGAAGCTTTCTTT. It specifies CASSLRQGGGTEAFF.

V is TRBV19 and J is TRBJ1-5; the D is unclear. There are 14 residues in the CDR3. Trimming left V 3 bases short and J 0 bases short, with 6 bases between. Germline-derived CDR1 and CDR2 are LNHDA and SQIVND (reference sequence). The DNA for the CDR3 is TGTGCCAGTAGTATGGCTTATAGCAATCAGCCCCAGCATTTT. Protein sequence: CASSMAYSNQPQHF.

The rearrangement uses TRBV7-2 and TRBJ1-3; D remains unclear. V lost 1 base to trimming and J lost 0 bases, with 10 bases between them. The CDR3 runs to 16 residues. Germline assignment: CDR1 SGHTA and CDR2 FQGNSA. CDR3 sequence (DNA): TGTGCCAGCAGCTTAGAGTCCGCCGTCTCTGGAAACACCATATATTTT. Translated, it gives CASSLESAVSGNTIYF.

The rearrangement joins TRBV11-2 to TRBJ2-6; no reliable D call. Looked up from germline, CDR1 is SGHAT and CDR2 is FQNNGV. The V end lost 5 bases, the J end lost 4 bases, and 9 bases lay between the germline ends. The CDR3 loop spans 14 amino acids. The CDR3 DNA reads TGTGCCAGCAGCCCCGGCGTCGGGGCCAACGTCCTGACTTTC. Protein sequence: CASSPGVGANVLTF.

The V call is TRBV28, the J call TRBJ1-4, with D perhaps matching TRBD1 (5 bases). Germline CDR1 MDHEN, CDR2 SYDVKM. V lost 8 bases and J 5 bases, leaving 18 bases between the germline ends. This CDR3 has 15 residues. CDR3 sequence reads: CASSLGGTINEKLFF. As DNA, the CDR3 is TGTGCCAGCTCCCTTGGAGGGACTATAAATGAAAAACTGTTTTTT.

This chain connects TRBV27 to TRBJ1-1; D uncertain. The V end lost 1 base, the J end lost 0 bases, and 18 bases lay between the germline ends. The CDR3 has 18 amino acids. Germline V gene data show CDR1 as MNHEY and CDR2 as SMNVEV (reference sequence). The CDR3 protein is CASSLYPGRPRMNTEAFF. CDR3 DNA: TGTGCCAGCAGTTTATACCCCGGACGGCCCCGGATGAACACTGAAGCTTTCTTT.

The chain has TRBV16 and TRBJ1-2; D may be TRBD1 (6 bases). The CDR3 has 12 amino acids. V shed 5 bases and J shed 10 bases, with 14 bases lying between them. Germline-derived CDR1 and CDR2 are KGHSY and FQNENV. In nucleotides, the CDR3 is TGTGCCAGCAGCGTGGGGGGCTCGGCCTACACCTTC. Amino acid sequence: CASSVGGSAYTF.